The rows below give T cell receptor beta chains drawn from one sample of a study of blood T cell repertoires in COVID-19. Libraries were prepared by immunoSEQ multiplex PCR; TCRdb keeps only in-frame clonotypes and omits some of them. This sample yields about 500,000 clones, of which nearly 90% are seen a single time; around 0.9% belongs to the top ten. The sequenced sample consisted of peripheral blood. The receptors here all came from a man between 18 and 29 years old with COVID-19, enrolled during active disease. The CDR3 runs from the conserved cysteine through the conserved F or W. Fields, in order: V gene, J gene, D gene, clone size, CDR3 protein, CDR3 DNA. The D gene is left open where the match is weak. Clone size, where shown, is once, few, many, or a class for clones that have expanded.

V gene: TRBV7-2
J gene: TRBJ2-1
D gene: .
clone size: .
CDR3 protein: CASSEDWSSYNEQFF
CDR3 DNA: TGTGCCAGCAGCGAGGACTGGAGCTCCTACAATGAGCAGTTCTTC

V gene: TRBV4-1
J gene: TRBJ1-3
D gene: TRBD1
clone size: .
CDR3 protein: CASSAGTGGSGNTIYF
CDR3 DNA: TGCGCCAGCAGCGCCGGGACAGGGGGCTCTGGAAACACCATATATTTT

V gene: TRBV30
J gene: TRBJ2-6
D gene: .
clone size: .
CDR3 protein: CAWSAGSGANVLTF
CDR3 DNA: TGTGCCTGGAGTGCGGGGTCTGGGGCCAACGTCCTGACTTTC

V gene: TRBV6-5
J gene: TRBJ2-3
D gene: TRBD1
clone size: .
CDR3 protein: CASRAGQGAEDTQYF
CDR3 DNA: TGTGCCAGCAGAGCCGGACAGGGGGCGGAAGATACGCAGTATTTT

V gene: TRBV2
J gene: TRBJ2-5
D gene: .
clone size: .
CDR3 protein: CASNRGAIQETQYF
CDR3 DNA: TGTGCCAGCAATCGGGGGGCGATTCAAGAGACCCAGTACTTC

V gene: TRBV24-1
J gene: TRBJ2-1
D gene: TRBD2
clone size: .
CDR3 protein: CATSDSGTSGRMAYNEQFF
CDR3 DNA: TGTGCCACCAGTGATTCCGGGACTAGCGGGAGGATGGCCTACAATGAGCAGTTCTTC

V gene: TRBV19
J gene: TRBJ1-5
D gene: .
clone size: .
CDR3 protein: CASRAIAASNQPQHF
CDR3 DNA: TGTGCCAGCAGGGCGATCGCGGCTAGCAATCAGCCCCAGCATTTT

V gene: TRBV11-2
J gene: TRBJ2-2
D gene: TRBD2
clone size: .
CDR3 protein: CASSPPSGRHTGELFF
CDR3 DNA: TGTGCCAGCAGCCCACCTAGCGGGCGCCATACAGGGGAGCTGTTTTTT

V gene: TRBV6-4
J gene: TRBJ2-3
D gene: TRBD2
clone size: .
CDR3 protein: CASSAAGGPADTQYF
CDR3 DNA: TGTGCCAGCAGCGCAGCGGGAGGGCCGGCAGATACGCAGTATTTT

V gene: TRBV5-1
J gene: TRBJ2-7
D gene: TRBD1
clone size: .
CDR3 protein: CASKIGTGEYEQYF
CDR3 DNA: TGCGCCAGCAAAATTGGGACAGGGGAGTACGAGCAGTACTTC

V gene: TRBV7-7
J gene: TRBJ2-7
D gene: TRBD2
clone size: .
CDR3 protein: CASSPGLAGTYEQYF
CDR3 DNA: TGTGCCAGCAGCCCCGGCCTAGCGGGGACCTACGAGCAGTACTTC

V gene: TRBV14
J gene: TRBJ2-7
D gene: TRBD2
clone size: .
CDR3 protein: CASSQGVSGRKSGEQYF
CDR3 DNA: TGTGCCAGCAGCCAAGGGGTCAGCGGGAGAAAATCGGGAGAGCAGTACTTC

V gene: TRBV4-1
J gene: TRBJ1-1
D gene: TRBD1
clone size: .
CDR3 protein: CASSQGPGTGGTEAFF
CDR3 DNA: TGCGCCAGCAGCCAAGGTCCCGGGACAGGGGGCACTGAAGCTTTCTTT

V gene: TRBV4-2
J gene: TRBJ2-3
D gene: TRBD2
clone size: once
CDR3 protein: CASSPGLAGDTQYF
CDR3 DNA: TGTGCCAGCAGCCCGGGACTAGCGGGAGATACGCAGTATTTT

V gene: TRBV25-1
J gene: TRBJ1-5
D gene: TRBD1
clone size: .
CDR3 protein: CASSGRQGNQPQHF
CDR3 DNA: TGTGCCAGCAGTGGCCGACAGGGAAATCAGCCCCAGCATTTT

V gene: TRBV15
J gene: TRBJ1-2
D gene: TRBD1
clone size: .
CDR3 protein: CATSRTGTGAYLSGYTF
CDR3 DNA: TGTGCCACCAGCAGAACCGGGACAGGGGCGTATTTATCTGGCTACACCTTC

V gene: TRBV11-2
J gene: TRBJ1-1
D gene: .
clone size: once
CDR3 protein: CASGGQPNTEAFF
CDR3 DNA: TGTGCCAGCGGTGGACAGCCGAACACTGAAGCTTTCTTT

V gene: TRBV19
J gene: TRBJ2-2
D gene: .
clone size: once
CDR3 protein: CASSISWESPGELFF
CDR3 DNA: TGTGCCAGTAGTATCTCGTGGGAGTCCCCCGGGGAGCTGTTTTTT

V gene: TRBV5-1
J gene: TRBJ1-5
D gene: TRBD1
clone size: few
CDR3 protein: CASSPGPQQGSNQPQHF
CDR3 DNA: TGCGCCAGCAGCCCAGGGCCACAACAGGGGTCAAATCAGCCCCAGCATTTT

V gene: TRBV4-1
J gene: TRBJ2-7
D gene: .
clone size: .
CDR3 protein: CASSQDLGGNDLIYEQYF
CDR3 DNA: TGCGCCAGCAGCCAAGACCTAGGCGGAAATGATTTAATCTACGAGCAGTACTTC

V gene: TRBV5-1
J gene: TRBJ1-6
D gene: TRBD1
clone size: .
CDR3 protein: CASSLGQGRPNNSPLHF
CDR3 DNA: TGCGCCAGCAGCTTGGGACAGGGGCGTCCCAATAATTCACCCCTCCACTTT

V gene: TRBV3-1/TRBV3-2
J gene: TRBJ2-5
D gene: TRBD2
clone size: .
CDR3 protein: CASSLREGWETQYF
CDR3 DNA: TGTGCCAGCAGCCTCAGGGAGGGATGGGAGACCCAGTACTTC

V gene: TRBV7-9
J gene: TRBJ1-2
D gene: .
clone size: .
CDR3 protein: CASSQSYGYTF
CDR3 DNA: TGTGCCAGCTCTCAGTCCTATGGCTACACCTTC

V gene: TRBV15
J gene: TRBJ1-1
D gene: TRBD1
clone size: .
CDR3 protein: CATSRDMGQEKAFF
CDR3 DNA: TGTGCCACCAGCAGAGATATGGGACAGGAAAAAGCTTTCTTT

V gene: TRBV12-3/TRBV12-4
J gene: TRBJ1-6
D gene: .
clone size: .
CDR3 protein: CASSPGSNSPLHF
CDR3 DNA: TGTGCCAGCAGTCCGGGGTCTAATTCACCCCTCCACTTT

V gene: TRBV7-2
J gene: TRBJ2-2
D gene: .
clone size: .
CDR3 protein: CASRLGGSAGELFF
CDR3 DNA: TGTGCCAGCAGACTTGGGGGCTCCGCCGGGGAGCTGTTTTTT

V gene: TRBV29-1
J gene: TRBJ2-5
D gene: .
clone size: .
CDR3 protein: CSVVFRETQYF
CDR3 DNA: TGCAGCGTTGTCTTTCGGGAGACCCAGTACTTC

V gene: TRBV5-8
J gene: TRBJ1-2
D gene: .
clone size: .
CDR3 protein: CASSHGLPRGGYTF
CDR3 DNA: TGTGCCAGCAGCCATGGACTTCCAAGAGGTGGCTACACCTTC

V gene: TRBV30
J gene: TRBJ1-6
D gene: .
clone size: .
CDR3 protein: CAWSRGSSPNSPLHF
CDR3 DNA: TGTGCCTGGAGTCGGGGTTCTAGCCCAAATTCACCCCTCCACTTT

V gene: TRBV5-6
J gene: TRBJ1-6
D gene: .
clone size: .
CDR3 protein: CASSLTGNKSPLHF
CDR3 DNA: TGTGCCAGCAGCTTGACAGGAAATAAGTCACCCCTCCACTTT

V gene: TRBV18
J gene: TRBJ2-5
D gene: TRBD1
clone size: .
CDR3 protein: CASSPGTGGETQYF
CDR3 DNA: TGTGCCAGCTCACCAGGGACAGGGGGAGAGACCCAGTACTTC

V gene: TRBV7-7
J gene: TRBJ1-1
D gene: .
clone size: .
CDR3 protein: CASSLGARLNTEAFF
CDR3 DNA: TGTGCTAGCAGCTTAGGGGCACGTCTTAACACTGAAGCTTTCTTT

V gene: TRBV28
J gene: TRBJ2-7
D gene: TRBD1
clone size: .
CDR3 protein: CASSLTGGYEQYF
CDR3 DNA: TGTGCCAGCAGTCTTACAGGGGGGTACGAGCAGTACTTC

V gene: TRBV13
J gene: TRBJ2-5
D gene: .
clone size: .
CDR3 protein: CASSHLMREETQYF
CDR3 DNA: TGTGCCAGCAGCCATCTGATGAGGGAAGAGACCCAGTACTTC

V gene: TRBV6-1
J gene: TRBJ1-2
D gene: .
clone size: .
CDR3 protein: CASSETGGYGYTF
CDR3 DNA: TGTGCCAGCAGTGAAACGGGGGGCTATGGCTACACCTTC

V gene: TRBV6-2/TRBV6-3
J gene: TRBJ2-2
D gene: TRBD1
clone size: .
CDR3 protein: CASSSPTGWGGELFF
CDR3 DNA: TGTGCCAGCAGTTCGCCGACAGGGTGGGGCGGGGAGCTGTTTTTT

V gene: TRBV12-3/TRBV12-4
J gene: TRBJ2-3
D gene: .
clone size: .
CDR3 protein: CASSLVALDTQYF
CDR3 DNA: TGTGCCAGCAGTTTGGTAGCGTTAGATACGCAGTATTTT

V gene: TRBV5-6
J gene: TRBJ2-5
D gene: TRBD1
clone size: .
CDR3 protein: CASSFGDRVETQYF
CDR3 DNA: TGTGCCAGCAGCTTCGGGGACAGGGTCGAGACCCAGTACTTC

V gene: TRBV27
J gene: TRBJ2-1
D gene: TRBD2
clone size: .
CDR3 protein: CASKGLAGGRGSYNEQFF
CDR3 DNA: TGTGCCAGCAAAGGACTAGCGGGGGGGCGGGGCTCCTACAATGAGCAGTTCTTC

V gene: TRBV24-1
J gene: TRBJ1-1
D gene: .
clone size: .
CDR3 protein: CATSDGRNTEAFF
CDR3 DNA: TGTGCCACCAGTGATGGCAGGAACACTGAAGCTTTCTTT

V gene: TRBV19
J gene: TRBJ2-1
D gene: TRBD2
clone size: .
CDR3 protein: CASSPSGIFEQFF
CDR3 DNA: TGTGCCAGTAGTCCTAGCGGGATTTTTGAGCAGTTCTTC

V gene: TRBV19
J gene: TRBJ2-1
D gene: .
clone size: .
CDR3 protein: CASSTHPRTGNYNEQFF
CDR3 DNA: TGTGCCAGTAGTACCCATCCCCGAACAGGGAACTACAATGAGCAGTTCTTC

V gene: TRBV3-1/TRBV3-2
J gene: TRBJ2-2
D gene: TRBD2
clone size: .
CDR3 protein: CASSTAGGRNTGELFF
CDR3 DNA: TGTGCCAGCAGCACCGCGGGGGGGAGGAACACCGGGGAGCTGTTTTTT

V gene: TRBV2
J gene: TRBJ1-3
D gene: .
clone size: .
CDR3 protein: CASSPYSGNTIYF
CDR3 DNA: TGTGCCAGCAGTCCTTACAGCGGAAACACCATATATTTT

V gene: TRBV5-1
J gene: TRBJ2-2
D gene: .
clone size: .
CDR3 protein: CASSFEGAGELFF
CDR3 DNA: TGCGCCAGCAGCTTCGAGGGGGCCGGGGAGCTGTTTTTT

V gene: TRBV6-5
J gene: TRBJ2-1
D gene: TRBD2
clone size: .
CDR3 protein: CASISWTSGRSEQFF
CDR3 DNA: TGTGCCAGCATATCCTGGACTAGCGGGAGGAGCGAGCAGTTCTTC